The rows below give T cell receptor beta chains drawn from one sample of a study of vaccination effects on CD4 cells after COVID-19. Produced via immunoSEQ multiplex PCR; TCRdb's table is partial and in-frame only. The sample shows around 69,000 clones, around 74% of them seen only once. Their target antigens are unknown. The source material was CD4+ T cells from PBMCs cultured with HCoV-229E spike peptides, sampled after COVID-19 vaccination. The receptors were sampled from a human donor who received a COVID-19 vaccine. The conserved cysteine and the conserved F or W are not part of the CDR3 here.

v_gene	j_gene	CDR3aa
TRBV12-5	TRBJ1-5	ASGLVLGRRVNQPQH
TRBV6-2/TRBV6-3	TRBJ1-3	ASSVRGPSGNTIY
TRBV30	TRBJ2-1	AWNKRASSSYNEQF
TRBV10-3	TRBJ1-1	AISRDMNTEAF
TRBV24-1	TRBJ2-4	ATSDHGTGGGIQY
TRBV5-8	TRBJ2-3	ASPSLPGLVIHTQY
TRBV19	TRBJ1-4	ASSSPGGASEKLF
TRBV6-5	TRBJ1-2	ASSLTGRSYGYT
TRBV19	TRBJ2-5	ASIRTSQETQY
TRBV6-6	TRBJ2-1	ASSYVLAGGPSEQF
TRBV2	TRBJ2-5	ASSEKLVRETQY
TRBV9	TRBJ1-6	ASSSSGQLDSPLH
TRBV7-9	TRBJ1-1	ASSFTENTEAF
TRBV7-3	TRBJ2-1	ASSSWGGGSSYNEQF
TRBV30	TRBJ1-6	AWSHGSPLH
TRBV6-2/TRBV6-3	TRBJ1-1	ASTPDGNTEAF
TRBV5-7	TRBJ1-5	ASSLGRQGECNQPQH
TRBV5-1	TRBJ2-5	ASSSGPTRVQETQY
TRBV4-2	TRBJ2-2	ASSQALRLETGELF
TRBV6-5	TRBJ1-3	ASRGGTGTGNTIY
TRBV2	TRBJ1-4	ASGAQGIREKLF
TRBV29-1	TRBJ1-6	SVTTGKYNSPLH
TRBV4-1	TRBJ1-1	ASMKGQGPSNTEAF